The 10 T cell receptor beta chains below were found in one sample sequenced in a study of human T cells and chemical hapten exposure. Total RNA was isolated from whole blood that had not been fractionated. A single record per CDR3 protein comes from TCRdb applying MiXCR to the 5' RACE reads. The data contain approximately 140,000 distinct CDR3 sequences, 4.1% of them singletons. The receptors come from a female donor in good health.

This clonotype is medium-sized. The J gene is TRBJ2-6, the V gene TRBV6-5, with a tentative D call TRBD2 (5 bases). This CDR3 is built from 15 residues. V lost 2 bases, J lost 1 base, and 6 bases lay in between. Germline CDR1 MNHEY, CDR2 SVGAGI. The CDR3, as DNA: TGTGCCAGCAGTTACGGGGAGTCTGGGGCCAACGTCCTGACTTTC. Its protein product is CASSYGESGANVLTF.

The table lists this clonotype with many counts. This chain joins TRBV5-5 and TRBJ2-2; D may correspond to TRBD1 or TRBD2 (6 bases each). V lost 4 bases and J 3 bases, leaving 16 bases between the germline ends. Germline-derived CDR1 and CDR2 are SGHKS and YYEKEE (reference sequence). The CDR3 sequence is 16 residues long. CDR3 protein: CASSSLGGSDTGELFF. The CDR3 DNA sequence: TGTGCCAGCAGCAGCCTGGGGGGCTCGGACACCGGGGAGCTGTTTTTT. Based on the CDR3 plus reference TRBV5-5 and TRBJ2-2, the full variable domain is DAGVTQSPTHLIKTRGQQVTLRCSPISGHKSVSWYQQVLGQGPQFIFQYYEKEERGRGNFPDRFSARQFPNYSSELNVNALLLGDSALYLCASSSLGGSDTGELFFGEGSRLTVL.

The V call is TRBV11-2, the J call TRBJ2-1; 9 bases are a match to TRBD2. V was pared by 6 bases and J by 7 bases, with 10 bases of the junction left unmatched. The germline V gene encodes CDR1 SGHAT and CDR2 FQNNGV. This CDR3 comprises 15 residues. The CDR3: CASRNLAGTTNEQFF. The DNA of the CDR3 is TGTGCCAGCAGAAATCTAGCGGGGACAACGAATGAGCAGTTCTTC.

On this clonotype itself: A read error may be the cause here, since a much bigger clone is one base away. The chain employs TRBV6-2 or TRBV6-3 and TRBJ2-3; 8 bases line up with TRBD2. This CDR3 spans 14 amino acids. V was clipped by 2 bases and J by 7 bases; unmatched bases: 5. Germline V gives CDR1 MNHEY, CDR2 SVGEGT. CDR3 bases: TGTGCCAGCAGTTACCGTGCGGGGGGCAATACGCAGTATTTT. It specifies CASSYRAGGNTQYF.

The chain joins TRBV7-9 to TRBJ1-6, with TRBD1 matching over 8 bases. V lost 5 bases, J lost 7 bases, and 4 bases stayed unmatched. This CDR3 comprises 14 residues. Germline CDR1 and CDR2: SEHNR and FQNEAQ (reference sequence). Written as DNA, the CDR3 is TGTGCCAGCAGCCAACAGGGGGGGAATTCACCCCTCCACTTT. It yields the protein CASSQQGGNSPLHF.

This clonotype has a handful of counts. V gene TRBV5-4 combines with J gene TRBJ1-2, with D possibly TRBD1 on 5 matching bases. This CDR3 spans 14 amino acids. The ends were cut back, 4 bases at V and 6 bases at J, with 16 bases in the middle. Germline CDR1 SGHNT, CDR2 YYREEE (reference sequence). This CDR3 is CASSPPRGLDGYTF. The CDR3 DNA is TGTGCCAGCAGCCCCCCCCGGGGCTTGGATGGCTACACCTTC.

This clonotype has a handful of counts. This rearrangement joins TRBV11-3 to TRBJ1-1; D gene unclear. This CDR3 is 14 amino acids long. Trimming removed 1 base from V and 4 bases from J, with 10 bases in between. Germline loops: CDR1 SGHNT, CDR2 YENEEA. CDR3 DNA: TGTGCCAGCAGCTTAGGGGCAGTCGGCACTGAAGCTTTCTTT. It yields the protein CASSLGAVGTEAFF.

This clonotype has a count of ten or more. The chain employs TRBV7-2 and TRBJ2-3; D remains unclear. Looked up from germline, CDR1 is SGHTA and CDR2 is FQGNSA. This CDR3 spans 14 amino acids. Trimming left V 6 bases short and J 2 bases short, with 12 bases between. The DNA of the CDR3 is TGTGCCAGCAGGGAAGATAGTGTCACAGATACGCAGTATTTT. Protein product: CASREDSVTDTQYF.

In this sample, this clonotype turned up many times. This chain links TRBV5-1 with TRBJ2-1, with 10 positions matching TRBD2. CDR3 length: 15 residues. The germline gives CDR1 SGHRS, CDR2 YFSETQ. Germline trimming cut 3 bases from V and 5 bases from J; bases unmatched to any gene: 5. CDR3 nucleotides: TGCGCCAGCAGCTCGCCCCTAGCGGGGGACAATGAGCAGTTCTTC. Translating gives CASSSPLAGDNEQFF.

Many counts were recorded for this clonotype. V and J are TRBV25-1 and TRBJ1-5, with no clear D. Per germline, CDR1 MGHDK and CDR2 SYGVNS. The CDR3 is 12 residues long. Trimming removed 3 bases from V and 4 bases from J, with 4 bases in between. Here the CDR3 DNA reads TGTGCCAGCAGTGACGGAAATCAGCCCCAGCATTTT. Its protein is CASSDGNQPQHF. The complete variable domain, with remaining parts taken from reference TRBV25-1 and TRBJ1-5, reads EADIYQTPRYLVIGTGKKITLECSQTMGHDKMYWYQQDPGMELHLIHYSYGVNSTEKGDLSSESTVSRIRTEHFPLTLESARPSHTSQYLCASSDGNQPQHFGDGTRLSIL.